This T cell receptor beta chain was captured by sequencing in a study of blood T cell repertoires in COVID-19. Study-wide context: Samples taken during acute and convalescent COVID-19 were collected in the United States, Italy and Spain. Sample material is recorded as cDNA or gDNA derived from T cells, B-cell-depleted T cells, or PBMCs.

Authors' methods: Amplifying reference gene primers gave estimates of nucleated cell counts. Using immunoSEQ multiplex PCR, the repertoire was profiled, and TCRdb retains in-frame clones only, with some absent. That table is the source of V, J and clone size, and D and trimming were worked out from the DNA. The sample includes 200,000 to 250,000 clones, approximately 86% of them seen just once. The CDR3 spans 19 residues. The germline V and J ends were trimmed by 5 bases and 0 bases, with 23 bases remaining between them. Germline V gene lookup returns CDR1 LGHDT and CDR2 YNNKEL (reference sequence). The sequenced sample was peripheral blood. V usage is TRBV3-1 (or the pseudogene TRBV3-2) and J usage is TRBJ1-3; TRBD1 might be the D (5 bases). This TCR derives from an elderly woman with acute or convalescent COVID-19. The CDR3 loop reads CASSDIGVGHRSSGNTIYF. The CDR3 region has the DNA TGTGCCAGCAGCGACATCGGAGTAGGACATCGGAGCTCTGGAAACACCATATATTTT.